These 13 T cell receptor beta chains came from one sample sequenced in a study of cytomegalovirus exposure and HLA in healthy donors (dated by TCRdb to about 2017). Library prep was done by the immunoSEQ multiplex PCR assay. For the multiplex PCR, a mixture combining 60 forward primers for TCR Vbeta segments and 13 reverse primers for TCR Jbeta segments was used. TCRdb obtained this table from immuneACCESS and retained in-frame rearrangements with V and J assigned. These tables miss some clones; where compared with another copy, unresolved V genes account for less than half of the shortfall, and the remainder is unexplained. A total of some 200,000 clones appear in this sample, approximately 84% of them only once. The ten largest make up approximately 0.62% of the sample. What was sequenced was PBMCs. All receptors come from a woman between 35 and 50 years old in good health and CMV-seronegative.

The CDR3: CASSPGGTYEQYF. The CDR3 DNA reads TGCGCCAGCAGCCCCGGGGGAACCTACGAGCAGTACTTC. This chain uses TRBV10-1 with TRBJ2-7; D is possibly TRBD2 (6 bases). Between the trimmed V and J ends, which lost 6 bases and 2 bases, there was a span of 11 bases. In germline, CDR1 is WNHNN, CDR2 SYGVQD (reference sequence). The CDR3 length is 13 residues.

This chain joins TRBV5-4 and TRBJ2-1, with 9 nucleotides matching TRBD1. V dropped 6 bases and J dropped 5; count of bases not matched to a gene: 15. Germline loops: CDR1 SGHNT, CDR2 YYREEE (reference sequence). The CDR3 is made up of 17 amino acids. The CDR3 DNA follows: TGTGCCAGCACTCCGGGACAGGGTTCCTTTAGAAACAATGAGCAGTTCTTC. Its translation is CASTPGQGSFRNNEQFF. Full variable domain (missing parts from reference TRBV5-4 and TRBJ2-1): ETGVTQSPTHLIKTRGQQVTLRCSSQSGHNTVSWYQQALGQGPQFIFQYYREEENGRGNFPPRFSGLQFPNYSSELNVNALELDDSALYLCASTPGQGSFRNNEQFFGPGTRLTVL.

The gene calls are TRBV19 and TRBJ2-2; 7 nucleotides match TRBD1. CDR3 length: 17 amino acids. Looked up from germline, CDR1 is LNHDA and CDR2 is SQIVND (reference sequence). The junction had 6 bases not matched to a gene; V was cut back by 2 bases and J by 0 bases. The CDR3 loop reads CASSILQGPANTGELFF. The CDR3, as DNA: TGTGCCAGTAGTATACTACAGGGGCCGGCGAACACCGGGGAGCTGTTTTTT.

The chain is built from TRBV9 and TRBJ1-1; 10 nucleotides align to TRBD1. Germline trimming cut 3 bases from V and 1 base from J; bases unmatched to any gene: 3. This CDR3 contains 15 residues. The V gene's germline CDR1 is SGDLS and CDR2 YYNGEE. The DNA for the CDR3 is TGTGCCAGCAGCGCGACAGGGGGCGAGAACACTGAAGCTTTCTTT. This encodes CASSATGGENTEAFF.

This chain uses TRBV5-6 with TRBJ1-1; D uncertain. Germline assignment: CDR1 SGHDT and CDR2 YYEEEE. V lost 5 bases and J 0 bases, leaving 8 bases between the germline ends. This CDR3 comprises 13 residues. DNA of the CDR3: TGTGCCAGCAGGAGACACATGAACACTGAAGCTTTCTTT. Translating gives CASRRHMNTEAFF. Filled out from reference TRBV5-6 and TRBJ1-1, the complete variable domain reads DAGVTQSPTHLIKTRGQQVTLRCSPKSGHDTVSWYQQALGQGPQFIFQYYEEEERQRGNFPDRFSGHQFPNYSSELNVNALLLGDSALYLCASRRHMNTEAFFGQGTRLTVV.

The CDR3: CASSENRGLIGTQYF. CDR3 sequence (DNA): TGCGCCAGCAGTGAGAATAGGGGGCTCATCGGTACGCAGTATTTT. The chain is built from TRBV10-1 and TRBJ2-3; 7 bases are a match to TRBD1. Germline CDR1 is WNHNN and CDR2 is SYGVQD (reference sequence). This CDR3 is built from 15 residues. The junction had 10 bases not matched to a gene; V was cut back by 2 bases and J by 8 bases.

V and J are TRBV6-6 and TRBJ2-5; the D gene is possibly TRBD2 (6 bases). This CDR3 contains 14 residues. V was pared by 2 bases and J by 2 bases, with 9 bases between. CDR1 is MNHNY and CDR2 is SVGAGI in the germline V gene (reference sequence). DNA for the CDR3: TGTGCCAGCAGTTACCCCGGGACTCAAGAGACCCAGTACTTC. The encoded protein is CASSYPGTQETQYF.

The chain uses TRBV14 and TRBJ1-5; D uncertain. V lost 1 base and J lost 9, with 10 bases in between. There are 13 residues in the CDR3. Per germline, CDR1 SGHDN and CDR2 FVKESK. CDR3 region: CASSQAPPGPQHF. CDR3 in DNA: TGTGCCAGCAGCCAAGCCCCTCCCGGGCCCCAGCATTTT.

This clone is a singleton in its sample. The V and J genes are TRBV7-2 and TRBJ2-3, with unresolved D. Germline V CDR1 and CDR2: SGHTA, FQGNSA. The ends were cut back, 7 bases at V and 1 base at J, with 9 bases in the middle. The CDR3 length is 13 residues. CDR3 loop: CASTFPGTDTQYF. CDR3 in DNA: TGTGCCAGCACCTTTCCGGGCACAGATACGCAGTATTTT. Variable domain in full (rest from reference TRBV7-2 and TRBJ2-3): GAGVSQSPSNKVTEKGKDVELRCDPISGHTALYWYRQSLGQGLEFLIYFQGNSAPDKSGLPSDRFSAERTGGSVSTLTIQRTQQEDSAVYLCASTFPGTDTQYFGPGTRLTVL.

The V call is TRBV2, the J call TRBJ1-2; 8 bases match TRBD1. V lost 4 bases to trimming and J lost 13 bases; unmatched junction nucleotides: 14. CDR1 and CDR2 (germline): SNHLY, FYNNEI. The CDR3 sequence is 14 residues long. The chain's CDR3 is CASSGDWIQGVTTF. CDR3 DNA: TGTGCCAGCAGTGGAGATTGGATACAGGGGGTGACCACCTTC.

The chain employs TRBV5-1 and TRBJ2-1, with 8 positions matching TRBD2. The length of the CDR3 is 15 residues. After removal of 7 bases from V and 7 bases from J, the junction contained 13 bases not matched to a gene. The germline V gene encodes CDR1 SGHRS and CDR2 YFSETQ. The CDR3 loop reads CASRGGDSWVNEQFF. In DNA, the CDR3 is TGCGCCAGCCGGGGGGGGGACTCGTGGGTAAATGAGCAGTTCTTC.

The genes are TRBV20-1 and TRBJ2-5; D gene unclear. The length of the CDR3 is 11 residues. Germline CDR1 is DFQATT and CDR2 is SNEGSKA (reference sequence). V was cut by 0 bases and J by 4 bases, with 3 bases left in between. CDR3 amino acids: CSAREAETQYF. The CDR3 coding sequence is TGCAGTGCTAGAGAGGCAGAGACCCAGTACTTC.

This clone was counted a single time. The V call is TRBV18, the J call TRBJ2-1; 7 nucleotides align to TRBD2. CDR3 size: 15 residues. With V trimmed by 5 bases and J by 0 bases, 4 bases remained unmatched. Germline CDR1 is KGHSH and CDR2 is LQKENI. The chain's CDR3 is CASSKRDGSYNEQFF. Here the CDR3 DNA reads TGTGCCAGCTCAAAGCGGGACGGCTCCTACAATGAGCAGTTCTTC.